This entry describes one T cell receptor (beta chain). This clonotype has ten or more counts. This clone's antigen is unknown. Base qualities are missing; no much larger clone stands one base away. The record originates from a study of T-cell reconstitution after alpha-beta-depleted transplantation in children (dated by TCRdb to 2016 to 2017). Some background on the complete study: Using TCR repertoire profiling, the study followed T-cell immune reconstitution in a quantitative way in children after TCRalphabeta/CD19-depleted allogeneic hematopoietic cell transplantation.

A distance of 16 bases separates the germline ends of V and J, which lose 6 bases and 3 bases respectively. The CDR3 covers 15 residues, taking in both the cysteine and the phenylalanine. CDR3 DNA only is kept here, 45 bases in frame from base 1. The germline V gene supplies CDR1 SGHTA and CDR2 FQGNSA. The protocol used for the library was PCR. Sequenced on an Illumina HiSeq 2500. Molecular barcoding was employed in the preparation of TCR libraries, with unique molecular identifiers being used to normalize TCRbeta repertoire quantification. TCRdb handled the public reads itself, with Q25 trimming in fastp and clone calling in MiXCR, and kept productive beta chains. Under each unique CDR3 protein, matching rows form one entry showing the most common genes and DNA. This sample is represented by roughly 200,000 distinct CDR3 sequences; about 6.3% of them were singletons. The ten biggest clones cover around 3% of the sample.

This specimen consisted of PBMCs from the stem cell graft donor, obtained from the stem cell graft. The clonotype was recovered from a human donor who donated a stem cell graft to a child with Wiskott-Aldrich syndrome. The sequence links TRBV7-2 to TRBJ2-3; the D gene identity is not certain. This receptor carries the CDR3 CASSLERLSTDTQYF. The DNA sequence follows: TGTGCCAGCAGTCTAGAGAGGCTTAGTACAGATACGCAGTATTTT.